This T cell receptor beta chain appears in the sequencing data of a study of PD-1 blockade in classical Hodgkin lymphoma. Study findings and constraints: Patients excluded were those beginning nivolumab under 1 year after ASCT. Newly diagnosed and completely responding patients shared comparable baseline diversity.

Indicated time point: cycle 4 day 1 (C4D1), after about 6 weeks of nivolumab. Autologous stem cell transplantation was followed by relapse in every patient, and brentuximab vedotin exposure varied. As regards this clone: The antigen remains undetermined.

Using immunoSEQ multiplex PCR, the repertoire was profiled, and TCRdb retains in-frame clones only, with some absent. Among around 92,000 clones listed, 83% were seen once. This sample comprised peripheral blood mononuclear cells (PBMCs), obtained before the fourth cycle of nivolumab. The clonotype originates from a human donor with classical Hodgkin lymphoma.

The CDR3 bases are TGCGCCAGCAGAAGGACAGGGGACGAGCAGTACTTC. This translates into CASRRTGDEQYF. The J gene is TRBJ2-7, the V gene TRBV5-1; 9 bases are a match to TRBD1. With V trimmed by 5 bases and J by 5 bases, 2 bases remained unmatched. Per the germline V gene, CDR1 is SGHRS and CDR2 is YFSETQ. The CDR3 contains 12 residues.